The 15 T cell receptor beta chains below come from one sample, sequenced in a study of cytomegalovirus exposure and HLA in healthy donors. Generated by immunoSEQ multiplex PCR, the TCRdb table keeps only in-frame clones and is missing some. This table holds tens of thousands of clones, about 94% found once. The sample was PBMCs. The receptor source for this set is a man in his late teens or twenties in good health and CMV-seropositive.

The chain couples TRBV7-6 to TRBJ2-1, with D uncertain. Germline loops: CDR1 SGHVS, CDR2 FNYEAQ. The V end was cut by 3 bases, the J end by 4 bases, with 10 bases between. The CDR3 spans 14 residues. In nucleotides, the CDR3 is TGTGCCAGCAGCTTGGTGGCGGAATACAATGAGCAGTTCTTC. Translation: CASSLVAEYNEQFF.

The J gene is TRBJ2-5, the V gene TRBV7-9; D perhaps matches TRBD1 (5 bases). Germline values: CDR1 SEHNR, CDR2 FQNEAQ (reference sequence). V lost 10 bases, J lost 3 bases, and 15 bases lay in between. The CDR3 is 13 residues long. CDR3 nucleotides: TGTGCCACCCGTGATGGGGCAGAAGAGACCCAGTACTTC. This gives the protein CATRDGAEETQYF.

For the CDR3, the DNA is TGTGCCTGGAGTGTACATGGGGGCTGGGAGACCCAGTACTTC. This codes for CAWSVHGGWETQYF. This sequence joins TRBV30 and TRBJ2-5, with a possible D match to TRBD1 (6 bases). V lost 0 bases and J lost 5, with 13 bases in between. Per the germline V gene, CDR1 is GTSNPN and CDR2 is SVGIG (reference sequence). This CDR3 has 14 amino acids.

This CDR3 reads CASSLVGGAITDTQYF. The CDR3 DNA is TGTGCCAGCAGCTTAGTAGGGGGCGCGATCACAGATACGCAGTATTTT. The rearrangement joins TRBV11-2 to TRBJ2-3; 7 bases map to TRBD1. Per the germline V gene, CDR1 is SGHAT and CDR2 is FQNNGV. The CDR3 loop spans 16 amino acids. V lost 1 base, J lost 2 bases, and 6 bases stayed unmatched.

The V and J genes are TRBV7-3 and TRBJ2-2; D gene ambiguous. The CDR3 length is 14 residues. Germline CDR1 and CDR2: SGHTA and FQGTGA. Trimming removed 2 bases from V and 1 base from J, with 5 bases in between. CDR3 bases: TGTGCCAGCAGCTTATTATTGAACACCGGGGAGCTGTTTTTT. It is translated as CASSLLLNTGELFF.

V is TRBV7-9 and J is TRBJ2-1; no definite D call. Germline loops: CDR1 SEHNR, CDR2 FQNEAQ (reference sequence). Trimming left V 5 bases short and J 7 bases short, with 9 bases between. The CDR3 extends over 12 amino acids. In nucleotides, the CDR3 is TGTGCCAGCAGCCTTCGTATAAATGAGCAGTTCTTC. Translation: CASSLRINEQFF.

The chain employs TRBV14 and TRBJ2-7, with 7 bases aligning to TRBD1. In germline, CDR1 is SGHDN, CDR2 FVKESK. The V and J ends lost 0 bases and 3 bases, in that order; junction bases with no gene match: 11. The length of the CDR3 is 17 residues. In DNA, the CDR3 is TGTGCCAGCAGCCAAGACGACCGGACAGGTCCCTACTACGAGCAGTACTTC. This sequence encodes CASSQDDRTGPYYEQYF.

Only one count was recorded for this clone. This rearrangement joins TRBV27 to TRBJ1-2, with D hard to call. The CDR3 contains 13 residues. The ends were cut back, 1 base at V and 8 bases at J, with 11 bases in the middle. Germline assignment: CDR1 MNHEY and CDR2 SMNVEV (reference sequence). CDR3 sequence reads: CASSLWGSGGYTF. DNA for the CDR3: TGTGCCAGCAGTTTATGGGGAAGCGGAGGCTACACCTTC.

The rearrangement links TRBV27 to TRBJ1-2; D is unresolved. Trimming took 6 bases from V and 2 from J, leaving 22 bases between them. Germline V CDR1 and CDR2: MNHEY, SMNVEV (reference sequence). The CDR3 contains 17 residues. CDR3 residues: CASSPRLGGPRNYGYTF. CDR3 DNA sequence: TGTGCCAGCAGCCCTCGTCTGGGAGGTCCTAGGAACTATGGCTACACCTTC.

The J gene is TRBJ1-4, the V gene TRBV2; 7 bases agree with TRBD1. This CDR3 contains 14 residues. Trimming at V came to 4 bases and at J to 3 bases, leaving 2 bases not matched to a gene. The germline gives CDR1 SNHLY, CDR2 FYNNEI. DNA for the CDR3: TGTGCCAGCAGTGCAGGGACAGCTAATGAAAAACTGTTTTTT. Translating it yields CASSAGTANEKLFF.

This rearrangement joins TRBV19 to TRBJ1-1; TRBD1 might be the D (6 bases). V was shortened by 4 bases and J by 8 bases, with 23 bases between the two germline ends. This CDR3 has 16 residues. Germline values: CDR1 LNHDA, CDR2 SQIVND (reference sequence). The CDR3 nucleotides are TGTGCCAGTAGTACGTATGGGGCAGGGGCCAATACAGAAGCTTTCTTT. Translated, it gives CASSTYGAGANTEAFF.

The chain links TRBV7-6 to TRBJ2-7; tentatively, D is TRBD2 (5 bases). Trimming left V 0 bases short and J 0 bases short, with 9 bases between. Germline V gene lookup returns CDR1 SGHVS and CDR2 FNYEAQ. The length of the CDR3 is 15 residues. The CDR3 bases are TGTGCCAGCAGCTTAGCGTCGGAGGACTCCTACGAGCAGTACTTC. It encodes CASSLASEDSYEQYF.

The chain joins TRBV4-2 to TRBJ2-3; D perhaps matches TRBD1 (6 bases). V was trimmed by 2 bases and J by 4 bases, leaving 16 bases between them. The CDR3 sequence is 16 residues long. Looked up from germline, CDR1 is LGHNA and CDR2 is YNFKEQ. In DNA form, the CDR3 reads TGTGCCAGCAGCCAAAAACAGGGTGTGGGGCCAGATACGCAGTATTTT. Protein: CASSQKQGVGPDTQYF.

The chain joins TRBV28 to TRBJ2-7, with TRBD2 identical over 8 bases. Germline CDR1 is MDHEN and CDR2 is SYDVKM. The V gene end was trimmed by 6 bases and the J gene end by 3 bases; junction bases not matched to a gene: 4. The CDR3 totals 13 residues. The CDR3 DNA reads TGTGCCAGCAGACGGGGGGGTGGCTACGAGCAGTACTTC. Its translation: CASRRGGGYEQYF. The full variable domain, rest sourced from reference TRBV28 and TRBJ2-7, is DVKVTQSSRYLVKRTGEKVFLECVQDMDHENMFWYRQDPGLGLRLIYFSYDVKMKEKGDIPEGYSVSREKKERFSLILESASTNQTSMYLCASRRGGGYEQYFGPGTRLTVT.

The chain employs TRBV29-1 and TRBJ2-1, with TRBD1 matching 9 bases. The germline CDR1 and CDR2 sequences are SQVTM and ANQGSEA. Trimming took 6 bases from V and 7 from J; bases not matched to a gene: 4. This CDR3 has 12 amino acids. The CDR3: CSVGQGGNEQFF. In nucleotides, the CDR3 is TGCAGCGTGGGACAGGGAGGGAATGAGCAGTTCTTC.